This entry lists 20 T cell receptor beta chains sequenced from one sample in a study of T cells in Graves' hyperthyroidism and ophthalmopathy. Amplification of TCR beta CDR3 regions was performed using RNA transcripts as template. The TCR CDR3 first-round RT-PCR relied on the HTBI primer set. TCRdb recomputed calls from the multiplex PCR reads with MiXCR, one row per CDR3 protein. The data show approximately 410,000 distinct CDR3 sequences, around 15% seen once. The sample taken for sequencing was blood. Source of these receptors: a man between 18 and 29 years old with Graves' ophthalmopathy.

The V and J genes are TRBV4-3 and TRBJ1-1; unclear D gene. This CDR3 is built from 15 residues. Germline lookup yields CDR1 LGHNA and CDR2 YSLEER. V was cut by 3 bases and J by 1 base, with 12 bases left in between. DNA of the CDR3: TGCGCCAGCAGCCACTCGACGGAAGGGAACACTGAAGCTTTCTTT. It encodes CASSHSTEGNTEAFF.

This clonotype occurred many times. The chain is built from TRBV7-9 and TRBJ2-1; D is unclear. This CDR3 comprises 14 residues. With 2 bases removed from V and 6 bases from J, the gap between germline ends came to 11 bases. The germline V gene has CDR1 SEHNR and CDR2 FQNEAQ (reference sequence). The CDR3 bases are TGTGCCAGCAGCTTATTAGTATCAAGCAATGAGCAGTTCTTC. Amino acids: CASSLLVSSNEQFF.

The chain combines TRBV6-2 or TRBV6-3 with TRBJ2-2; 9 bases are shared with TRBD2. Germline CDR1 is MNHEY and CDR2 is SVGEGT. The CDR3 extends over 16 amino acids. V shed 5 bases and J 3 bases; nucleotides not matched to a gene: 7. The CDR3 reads CASSGVAGAHTGELFF. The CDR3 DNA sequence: TGTGCCAGCAGTGGCGTAGCGGGAGCGCACACCGGGGAGCTGTTTTTT.

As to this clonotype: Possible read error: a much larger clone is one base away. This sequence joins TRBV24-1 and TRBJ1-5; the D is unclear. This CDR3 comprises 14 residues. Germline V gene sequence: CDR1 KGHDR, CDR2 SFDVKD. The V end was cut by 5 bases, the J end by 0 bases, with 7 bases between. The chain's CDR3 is CATSVRYSNQPQHF. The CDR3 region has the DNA TGTGCCACCAGTGTCCGATATAGCAATCAGCCCCAGCATTTT.

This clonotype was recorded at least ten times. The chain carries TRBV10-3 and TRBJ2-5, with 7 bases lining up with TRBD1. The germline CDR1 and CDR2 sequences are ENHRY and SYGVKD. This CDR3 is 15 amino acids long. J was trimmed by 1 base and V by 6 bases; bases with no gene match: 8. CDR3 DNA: TGTGCCATCAGGTCCGGGACAGAGTTCCAAGAGACCCAGTACTTC. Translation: CAIRSGTEFQETQYF.

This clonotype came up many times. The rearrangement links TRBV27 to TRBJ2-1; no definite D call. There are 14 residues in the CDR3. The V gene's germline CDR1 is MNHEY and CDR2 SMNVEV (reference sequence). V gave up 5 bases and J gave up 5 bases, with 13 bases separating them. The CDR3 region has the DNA TGTGCCAGCAGTCCCCGGACGGCAGACAATGAGCAGTTCTTC. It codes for CASSPRTADNEQFF.

The CDR3 reads CASSLAGRDSPLHF. In DNA form, the CDR3 reads TGTGCCAGCAGCTTAGCCGGCAGGGATTCACCCCTCCACTTT. This rearrangement joins TRBV11-2 to TRBJ1-6; the D gene is possibly TRBD1 (5 bases). Germline loops: CDR1 SGHAT, CDR2 FQNNGV. The ends were cut back, 1 base at V and 8 bases at J, with 9 bases in the middle. CDR3 length: 14 residues.

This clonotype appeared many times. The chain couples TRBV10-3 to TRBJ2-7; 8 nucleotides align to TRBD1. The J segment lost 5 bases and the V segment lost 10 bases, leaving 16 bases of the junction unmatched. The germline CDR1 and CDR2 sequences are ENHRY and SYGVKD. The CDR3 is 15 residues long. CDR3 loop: CATVTQTGEMHEQYF. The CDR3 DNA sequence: TGTGCCACCGTAACCCAGACAGGGGAAATGCACGAGCAGTACTTC.

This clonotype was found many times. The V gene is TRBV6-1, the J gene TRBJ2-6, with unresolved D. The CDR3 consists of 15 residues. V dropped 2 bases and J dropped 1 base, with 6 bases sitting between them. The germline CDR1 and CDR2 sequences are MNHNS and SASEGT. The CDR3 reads CASSEFASGANVLTF. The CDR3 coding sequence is TGTGCCAGCAGTGAATTCGCTTCTGGGGCCAACGTCCTGACTTTC.

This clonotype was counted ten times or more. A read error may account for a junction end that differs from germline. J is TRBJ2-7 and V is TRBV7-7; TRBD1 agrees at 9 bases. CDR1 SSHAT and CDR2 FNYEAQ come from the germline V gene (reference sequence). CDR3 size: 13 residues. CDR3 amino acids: CASSSRTGDEQYF. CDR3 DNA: TGTGCTAGCAGCTCAAGGACAGGGGACGAGCAGTACTTC.

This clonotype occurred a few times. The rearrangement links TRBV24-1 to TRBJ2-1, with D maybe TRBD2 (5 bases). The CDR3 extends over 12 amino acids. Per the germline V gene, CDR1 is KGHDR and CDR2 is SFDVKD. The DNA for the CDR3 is TGTGCACCACCTAGGCTTCGGGGTGAGCAGTTCTTC. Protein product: CAPPRLRGEQFF.

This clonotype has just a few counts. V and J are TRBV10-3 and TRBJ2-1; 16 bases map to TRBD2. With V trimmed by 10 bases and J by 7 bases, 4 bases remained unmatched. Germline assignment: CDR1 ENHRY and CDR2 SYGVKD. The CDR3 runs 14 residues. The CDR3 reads CASLGLAGGNEQFF. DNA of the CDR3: TGTGCCAGCCTGGGACTAGCGGGGGGGAATGAGCAGTTCTTC.

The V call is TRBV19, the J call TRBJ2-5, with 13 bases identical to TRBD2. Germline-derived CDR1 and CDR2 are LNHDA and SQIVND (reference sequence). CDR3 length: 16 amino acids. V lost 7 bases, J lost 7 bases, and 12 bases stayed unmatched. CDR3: CASTMEGTSGIMTQYF. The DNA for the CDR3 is TGTGCCAGTACCATGGAGGGGACTAGCGGGATTATGACCCAGTACTTC.

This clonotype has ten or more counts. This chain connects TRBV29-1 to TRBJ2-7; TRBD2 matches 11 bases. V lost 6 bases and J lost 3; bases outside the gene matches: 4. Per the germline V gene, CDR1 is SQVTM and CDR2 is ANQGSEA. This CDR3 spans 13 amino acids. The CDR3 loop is CSVVAGGNYEQYF. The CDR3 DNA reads TGCAGCGTGGTAGCGGGAGGGAACTACGAGCAGTACTTC.

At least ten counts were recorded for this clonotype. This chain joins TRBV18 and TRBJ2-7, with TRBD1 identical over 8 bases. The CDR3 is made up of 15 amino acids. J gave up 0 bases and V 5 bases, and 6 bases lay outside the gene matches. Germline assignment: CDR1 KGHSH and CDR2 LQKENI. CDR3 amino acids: CASSTGTGSSYEQYF. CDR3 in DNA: TGTGCCAGCTCAACCGGGACAGGATCCTCCTACGAGCAGTACTTC. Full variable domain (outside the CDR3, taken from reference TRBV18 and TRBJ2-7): NAGVMQNPRHLVRRRGQEARLRCSPMKGHSHVYWYRQLPEEGLKFMVYLQKENIIDESGMPKERFSAEFPKEGPSILRIQQVVRGDSAAYFCASSTGTGSSYEQYFGPGTRLTVT.

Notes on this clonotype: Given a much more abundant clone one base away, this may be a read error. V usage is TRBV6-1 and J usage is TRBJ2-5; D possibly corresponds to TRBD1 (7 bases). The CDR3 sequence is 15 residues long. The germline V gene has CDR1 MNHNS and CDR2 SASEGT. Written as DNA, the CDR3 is TGTGCCAGCAGTCAGGGGGGTTCGTACCAAGAGATCCAGTACTTC. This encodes CASSQGGSYQEIQYF.

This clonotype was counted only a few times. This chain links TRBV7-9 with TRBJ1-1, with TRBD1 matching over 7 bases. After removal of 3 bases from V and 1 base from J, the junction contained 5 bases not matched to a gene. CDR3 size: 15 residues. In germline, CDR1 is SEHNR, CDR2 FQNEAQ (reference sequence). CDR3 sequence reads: CASSFPGTANTEAFF. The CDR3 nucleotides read TGTGCCAGCAGCTTTCCCGGGACAGCGAACACTGAAGCTTTCTTT.

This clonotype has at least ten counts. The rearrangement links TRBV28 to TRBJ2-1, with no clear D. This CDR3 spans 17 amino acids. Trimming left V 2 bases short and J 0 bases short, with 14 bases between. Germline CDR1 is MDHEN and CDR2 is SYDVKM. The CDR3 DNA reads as TGTGCCAGCAGTTTACCCCTCTCCCTGAGCTCCTACAATGAGCAGTTCTTC. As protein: CASSLPLSLSSYNEQFF.

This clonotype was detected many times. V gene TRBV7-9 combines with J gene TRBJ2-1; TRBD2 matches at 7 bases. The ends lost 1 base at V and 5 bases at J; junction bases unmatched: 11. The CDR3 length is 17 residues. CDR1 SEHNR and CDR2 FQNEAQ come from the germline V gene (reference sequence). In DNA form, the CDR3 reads TGTGCCAGCAGCTTAGGGCGGCGGGAGAGAGAAGACAATGAGCAGTTCTTC. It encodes CASSLGRREREDNEQFF.

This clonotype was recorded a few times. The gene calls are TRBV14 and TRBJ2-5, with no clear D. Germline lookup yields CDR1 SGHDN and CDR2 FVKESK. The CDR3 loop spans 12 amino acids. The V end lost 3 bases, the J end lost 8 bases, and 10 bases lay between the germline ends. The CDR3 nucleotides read TGTGCCAGCAGCCACGGACCCTTAACCCAGTACTTC. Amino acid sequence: CASSHGPLTQYF. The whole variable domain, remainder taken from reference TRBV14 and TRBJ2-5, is EAGVTQFPSHSVIEKGQTVTLRCDPISGHDNLYWYRRVMGKEIKFLLHFVKESKQDESGMPNNRFLAERTGGTYSTLKVQPAELEDSGVYFCASSHGPLTQYFGPGTRLLVL.